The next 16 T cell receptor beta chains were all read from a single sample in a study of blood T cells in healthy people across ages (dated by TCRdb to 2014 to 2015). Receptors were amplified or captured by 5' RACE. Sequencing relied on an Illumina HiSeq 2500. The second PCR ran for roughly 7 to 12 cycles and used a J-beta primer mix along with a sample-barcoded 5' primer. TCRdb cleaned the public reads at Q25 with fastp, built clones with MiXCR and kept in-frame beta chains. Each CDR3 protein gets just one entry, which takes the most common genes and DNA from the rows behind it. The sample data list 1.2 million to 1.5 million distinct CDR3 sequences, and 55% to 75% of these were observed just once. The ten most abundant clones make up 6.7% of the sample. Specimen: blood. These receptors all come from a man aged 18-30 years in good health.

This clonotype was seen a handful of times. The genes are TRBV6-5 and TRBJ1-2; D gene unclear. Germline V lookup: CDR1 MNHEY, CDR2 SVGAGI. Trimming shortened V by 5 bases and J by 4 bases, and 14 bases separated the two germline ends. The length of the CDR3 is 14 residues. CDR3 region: CASSKGLLFYGYTF. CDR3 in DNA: TGTGCCAGCAGTAAAGGACTTCTCTTCTATGGCTACACCTTC.

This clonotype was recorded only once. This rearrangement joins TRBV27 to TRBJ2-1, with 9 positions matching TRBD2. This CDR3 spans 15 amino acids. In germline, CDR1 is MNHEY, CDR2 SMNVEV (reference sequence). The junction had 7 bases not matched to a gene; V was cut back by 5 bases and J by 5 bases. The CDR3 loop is CASSTILAGNNEQFF. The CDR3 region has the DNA TGTGCCAGCAGTACAATCCTAGCGGGGAACAATGAGCAGTTCTTC.

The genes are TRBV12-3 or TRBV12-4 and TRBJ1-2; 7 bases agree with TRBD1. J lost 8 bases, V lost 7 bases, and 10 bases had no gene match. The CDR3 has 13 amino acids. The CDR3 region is CASTRGGFYGYTF. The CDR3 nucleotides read TGTGCCAGCACCAGGGGGGGTTTCTACGGCTACACCTTC.

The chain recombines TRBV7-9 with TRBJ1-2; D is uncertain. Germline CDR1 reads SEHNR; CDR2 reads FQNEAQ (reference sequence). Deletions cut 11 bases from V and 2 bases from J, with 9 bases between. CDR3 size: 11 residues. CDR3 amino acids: CAGQENYGYTF. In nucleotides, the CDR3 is TGTGCCGGTCAAGAAAACTATGGCTACACCTTC.

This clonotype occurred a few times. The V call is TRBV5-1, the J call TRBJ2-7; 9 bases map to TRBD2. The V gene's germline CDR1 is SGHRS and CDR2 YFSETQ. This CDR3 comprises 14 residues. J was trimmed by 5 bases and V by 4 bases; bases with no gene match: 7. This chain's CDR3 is CASSLSGRTHEQYF. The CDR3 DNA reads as TGCGCCAGCAGCCTGAGCGGGAGGACCCACGAGCAGTACTTC.

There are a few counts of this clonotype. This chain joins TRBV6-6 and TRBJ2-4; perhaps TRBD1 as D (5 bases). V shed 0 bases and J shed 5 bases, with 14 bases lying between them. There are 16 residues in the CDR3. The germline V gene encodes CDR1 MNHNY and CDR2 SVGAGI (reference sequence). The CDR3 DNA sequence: TGTGCCAGCAGTTACTCGAGACAGCTATTTCAAAACATTCAGTACTTC. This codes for CASSYSRQLFQNIQYF.

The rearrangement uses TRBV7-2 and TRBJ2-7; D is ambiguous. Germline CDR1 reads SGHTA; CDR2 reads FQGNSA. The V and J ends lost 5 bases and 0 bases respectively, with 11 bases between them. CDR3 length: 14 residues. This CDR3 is CASSPVVSSYEQYF. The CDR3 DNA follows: TGTGCCAGCAGCCCAGTGGTCAGCTCCTACGAGCAGTACTTC.

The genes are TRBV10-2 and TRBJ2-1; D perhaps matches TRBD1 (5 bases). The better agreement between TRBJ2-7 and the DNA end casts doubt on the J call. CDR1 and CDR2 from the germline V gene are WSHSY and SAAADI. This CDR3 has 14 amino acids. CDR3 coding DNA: TGCGCCAGCAGTGAACCGGACACGGGCAATGAGCAGTACTTC. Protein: CASSEPDTGNEQYF.

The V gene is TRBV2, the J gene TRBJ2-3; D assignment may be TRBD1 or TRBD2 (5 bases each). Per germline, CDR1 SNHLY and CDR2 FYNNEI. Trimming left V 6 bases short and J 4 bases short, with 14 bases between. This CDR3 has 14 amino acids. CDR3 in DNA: TGTGCCAGCAGCCCGGGACCGTCACCAGATACGCAGTATTTT. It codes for CASSPGPSPDTQYF.

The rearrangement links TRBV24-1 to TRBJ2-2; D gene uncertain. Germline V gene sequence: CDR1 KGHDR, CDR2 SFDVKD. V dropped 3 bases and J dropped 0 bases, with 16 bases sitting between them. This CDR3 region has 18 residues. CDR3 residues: CATSDPSRRGSNTGELFF. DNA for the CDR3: TGTGCCACCAGTGATCCCTCGAGGCGCGGTTCGAACACCGGGGAGCTGTTTTTT.

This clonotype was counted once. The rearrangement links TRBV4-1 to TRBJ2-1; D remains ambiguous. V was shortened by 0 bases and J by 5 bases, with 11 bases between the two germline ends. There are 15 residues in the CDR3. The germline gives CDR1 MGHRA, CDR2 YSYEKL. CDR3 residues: CASSQDLNSNNEQFF. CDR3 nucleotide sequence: TGCGCCAGCAGCCAAGATCTGAACAGTAACAATGAGCAGTTCTTC.

CDR3 DNA sequence: TGTGCCAGCAGCCCCAACAGGGTAAATGAGCAGTTCTTC. Amino acids: CASSPNRVNEQFF. The V gene is TRBV7-9, the J gene TRBJ2-1; TRBD1 might be the D (6 bases). CDR1 SEHNR and CDR2 FQNEAQ come from the germline V gene (reference sequence). Between the trimmed V and J ends, which lost 5 bases and 7 bases, there was a span of 12 bases. The CDR3 loop spans 13 amino acids. The full variable domain, in which reference TRBV7-9 and TRBJ2-1 provide the parts outside the CDR3, is DTGVSQNPRHKITKRGQNVTFRCDPISEHNRLYWYRQTLGQGPEFLTYFQNEAQLEKSRLLSDRFSAERPKGSFSTLEIQRTEQGDSAMYLCASSPNRVNEQFFGPGTRLTVL.

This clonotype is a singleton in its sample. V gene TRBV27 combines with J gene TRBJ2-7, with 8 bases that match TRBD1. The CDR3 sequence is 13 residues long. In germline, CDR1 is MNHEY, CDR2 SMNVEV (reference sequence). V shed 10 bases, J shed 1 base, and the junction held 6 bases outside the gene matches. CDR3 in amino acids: CATRDRSSYEQYF. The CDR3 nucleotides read TGTGCCACCCGGGACAGGAGTTCCTACGAGCAGTACTTC.

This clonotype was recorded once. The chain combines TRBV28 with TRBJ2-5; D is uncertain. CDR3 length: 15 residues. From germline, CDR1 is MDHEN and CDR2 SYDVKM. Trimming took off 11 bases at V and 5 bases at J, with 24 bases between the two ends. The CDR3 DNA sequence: TGTGCCTCCACGGCTCCGGACGGTAGCAGGGAGACCCAGTACTTC. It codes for CASTAPDGSRETQYF.

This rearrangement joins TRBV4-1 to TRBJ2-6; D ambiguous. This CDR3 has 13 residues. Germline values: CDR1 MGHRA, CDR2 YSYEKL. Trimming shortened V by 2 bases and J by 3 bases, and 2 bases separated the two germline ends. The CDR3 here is CASSQNGANVLTF. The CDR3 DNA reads TGCGCCAGCAGCCAAAATGGGGCCAACGTCCTGACTTTC.

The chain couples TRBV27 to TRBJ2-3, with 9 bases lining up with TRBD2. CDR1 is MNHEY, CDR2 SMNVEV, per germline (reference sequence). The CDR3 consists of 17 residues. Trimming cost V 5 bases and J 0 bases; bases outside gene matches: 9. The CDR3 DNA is TGTGCCAGCAGTCCTATCGGGCTAGCGGGGAGCACAGATACGCAGTATTTT. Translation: CASSPIGLAGSTDTQYF.